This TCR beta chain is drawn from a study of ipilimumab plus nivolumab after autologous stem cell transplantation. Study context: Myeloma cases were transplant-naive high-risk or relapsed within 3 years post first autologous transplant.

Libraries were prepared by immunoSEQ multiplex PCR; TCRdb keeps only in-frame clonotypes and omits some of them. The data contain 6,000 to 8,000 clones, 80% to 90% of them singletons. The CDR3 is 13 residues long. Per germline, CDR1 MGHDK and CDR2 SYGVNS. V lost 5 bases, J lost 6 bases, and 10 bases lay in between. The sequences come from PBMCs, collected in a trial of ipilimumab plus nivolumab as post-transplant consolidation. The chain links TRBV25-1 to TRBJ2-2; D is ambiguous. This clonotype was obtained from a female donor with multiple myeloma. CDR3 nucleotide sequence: TGTGCCAGCAGTACGCTAGACCCCGGGGAGCTGTTTTTT. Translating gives CASSTLDPGELFF.